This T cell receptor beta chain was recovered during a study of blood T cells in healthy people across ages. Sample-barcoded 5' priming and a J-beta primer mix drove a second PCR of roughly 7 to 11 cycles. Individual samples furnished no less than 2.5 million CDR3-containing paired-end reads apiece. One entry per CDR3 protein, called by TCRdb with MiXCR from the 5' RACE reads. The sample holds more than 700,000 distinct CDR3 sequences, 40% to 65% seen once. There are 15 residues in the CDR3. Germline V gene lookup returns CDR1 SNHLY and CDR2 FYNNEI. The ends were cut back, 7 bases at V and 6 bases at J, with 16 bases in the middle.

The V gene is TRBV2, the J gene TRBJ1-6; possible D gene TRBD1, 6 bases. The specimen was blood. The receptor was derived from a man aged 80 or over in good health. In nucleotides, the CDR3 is TGTGCCAGCAACTTCCGGGACAACCTTAATTCACCCCTCCACTTT. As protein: CASNFRDNLNSPLHF.